This T cell receptor beta chain is from a study (dated by TCRdb to about 2015). Context from the whole study: Whether tumor-infiltrating Tregs in breast cancer are recruited from blood Tregs or converted in situ from other CD4+ T cell subsets was tested. Overall study results and their limits: The larger-cohort validation was restricted to a single TCR beta V-J rearrangement rather than whole repertoires. Tumor memory CD4+ T cell TCR gene usage clustered with blood and lymph node memory CD4+ cells and lymph node naive CD4+ cells. The greatest overlap of tumor-infiltrating Treg TCR alpha and beta sequences was with tumor naive CD4+ T cells, followed next by blood naive CD4+ T cells.

Amplification of full-length TCR variable regions was done by 5' RACE PCR using constant-region reverse primers, and this step was followed by semi-nested PCR with Nested Universal Primer A. Using the ReliaPrep RNA Cell Miniprep System, total RNA was extracted, and the SMARTer RACE 5'/3' Kit was then used to reverse transcribe the RNA into 5'RACE-ready cDNA. Full-length TCR alpha and beta libraries were barcoded with multiplex adaptors and sequenced on an Illumina MiSeq. The original methods were these. For each of nine subset-tissue groups, sequencing data from the five patients were pooled, and the groups were compared by unsupervised clustering of TCR gene usage. The Morisita-Horn index was used to calculate repertoire similarity, with shared sequences weighted according to their contribution to each repertoire. In-frame beta chains were kept once TCRdb had trimmed the public reads at Q25 with fastp and called clones with MiXCR. Each record represents a unique CDR3 protein, reported with the most common genes and DNA among its rows. These V and J calls rely on TCRdb rather than the paper's analysis. The sample yields some 62,000 distinct CDR3 sequences; about 31% were counted once. 2.3% of the sample belongs to the ten largest clones.

With regard to this clonotype: Its antigen remains unidentified. There are no base qualities to consult, and no much larger clone falls within one base.

The CDR3 runs 15 residues from the cysteine to the phenylalanine. Only the CDR3 DNA stays, 45 bases, in frame from base 1. From the germline V gene, CDR1 is SGHVS and CDR2 is FQNEAQ. V and J are truncated by 1 base and 5 bases respectively, leaving an intervening sequence of 9 bases. The Miltenyi Naive CD4+ T Cell Isolation kit was used to purify naive CD4+ T cells, and CD25 microbeads were used to remove Tregs. Tregs, naive and memory CD4+ T cells from tumor, blood and ipsilateral draining lymph nodes of a handful of breast cancer patients underwent full-length TCR alpha and beta sequencing. Tumor tissue and lymph nodes obtained by ipsilateral axillary dissection were perfused with PBS, cut into small pieces and digested using collagenase I and hyaluronidase. Sorted cell populations were confirmed by FACS to exceed 90% purity.

Material for sequencing was tumor-infiltrating naive CD4+ T cells sorted from the breast tumor. Interpreted using the paper, the cell subset or site label stands for: naive CD4+ T cells, CD4+CD45RA+CD25-. The clonotype was recovered from a female donor with breast cancer. The sequence is built from TRBV7-8 and TRBJ1-6; no D segment can be confidently identified. The bases are TGTGCCAGCAGCTTAGATAGGGCGAATAATTCACCCCTCCACTTT. This encodes CASSLDRANNSPLHF.